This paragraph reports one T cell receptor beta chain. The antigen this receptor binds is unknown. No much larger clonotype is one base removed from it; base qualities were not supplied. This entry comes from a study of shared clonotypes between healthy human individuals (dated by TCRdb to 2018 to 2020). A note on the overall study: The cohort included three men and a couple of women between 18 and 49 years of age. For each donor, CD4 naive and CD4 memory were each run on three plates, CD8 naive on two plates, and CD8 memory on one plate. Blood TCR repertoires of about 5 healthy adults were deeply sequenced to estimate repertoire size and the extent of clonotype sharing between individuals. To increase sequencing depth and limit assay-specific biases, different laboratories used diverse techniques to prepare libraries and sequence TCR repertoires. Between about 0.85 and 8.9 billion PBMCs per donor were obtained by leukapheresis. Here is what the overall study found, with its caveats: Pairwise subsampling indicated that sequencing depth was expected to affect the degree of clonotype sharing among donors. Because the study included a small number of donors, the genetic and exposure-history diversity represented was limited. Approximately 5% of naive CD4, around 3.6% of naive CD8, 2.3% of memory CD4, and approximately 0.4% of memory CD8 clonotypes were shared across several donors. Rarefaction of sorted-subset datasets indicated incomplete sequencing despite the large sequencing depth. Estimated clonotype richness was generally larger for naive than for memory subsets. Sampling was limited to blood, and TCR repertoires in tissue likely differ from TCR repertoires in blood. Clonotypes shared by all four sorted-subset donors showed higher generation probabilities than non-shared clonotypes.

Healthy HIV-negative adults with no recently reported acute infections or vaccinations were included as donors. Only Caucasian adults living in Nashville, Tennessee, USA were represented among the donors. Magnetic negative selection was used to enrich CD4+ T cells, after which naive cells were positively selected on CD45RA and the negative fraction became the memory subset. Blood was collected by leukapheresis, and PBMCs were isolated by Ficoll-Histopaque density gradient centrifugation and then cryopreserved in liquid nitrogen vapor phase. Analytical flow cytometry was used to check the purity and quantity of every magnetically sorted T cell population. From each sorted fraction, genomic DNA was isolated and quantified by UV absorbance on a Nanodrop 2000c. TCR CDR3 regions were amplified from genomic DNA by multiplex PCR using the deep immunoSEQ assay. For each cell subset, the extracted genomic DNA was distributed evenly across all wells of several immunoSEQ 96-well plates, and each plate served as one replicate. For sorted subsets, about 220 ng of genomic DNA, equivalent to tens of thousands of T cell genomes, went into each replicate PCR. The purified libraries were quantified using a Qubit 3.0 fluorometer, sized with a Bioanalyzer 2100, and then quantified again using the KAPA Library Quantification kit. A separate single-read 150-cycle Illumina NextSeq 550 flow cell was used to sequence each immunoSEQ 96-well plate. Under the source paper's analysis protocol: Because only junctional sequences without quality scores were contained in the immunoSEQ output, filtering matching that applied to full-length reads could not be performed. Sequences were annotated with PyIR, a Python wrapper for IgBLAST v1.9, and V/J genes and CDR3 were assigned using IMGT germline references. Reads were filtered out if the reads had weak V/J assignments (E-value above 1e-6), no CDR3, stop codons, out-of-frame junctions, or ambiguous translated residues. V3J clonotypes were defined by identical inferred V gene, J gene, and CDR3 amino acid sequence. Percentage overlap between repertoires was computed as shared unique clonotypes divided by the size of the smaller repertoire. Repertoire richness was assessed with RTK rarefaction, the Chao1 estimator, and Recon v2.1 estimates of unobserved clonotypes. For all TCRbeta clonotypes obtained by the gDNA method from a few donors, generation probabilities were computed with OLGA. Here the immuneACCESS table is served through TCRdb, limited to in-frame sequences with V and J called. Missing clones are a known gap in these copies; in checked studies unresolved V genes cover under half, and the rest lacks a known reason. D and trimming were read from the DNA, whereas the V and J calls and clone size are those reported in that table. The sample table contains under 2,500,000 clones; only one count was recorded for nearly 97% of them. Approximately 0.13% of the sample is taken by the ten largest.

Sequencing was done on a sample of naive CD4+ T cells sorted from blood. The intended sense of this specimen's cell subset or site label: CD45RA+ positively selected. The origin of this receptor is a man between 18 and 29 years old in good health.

The nucleotide sequence reads TGTGCCAGCAGCGTGAGCGGGAGTATCGCCGGGGAGCTGTTTTTT. Its protein product is CASSVSGSIAGELFF. The rearrangement combines TRBV9 with TRBJ2-2; 8 middle bases align to TRBD2. Including the terminal cysteine and phenylalanine, the CDR3 comprises 15 residues. Just CDR3 DNA is preserved here, 45 bases in frame from base 1. According to the germline V gene, CDR1 reads SGDLS and CDR2 reads YYNGEE. Trimming removed 2 bases from V and 6 bases from J; the gene matches leave 6 bases unexplained.